This record covers a single T cell receptor beta chain. The entry originates in a study of OX40 agonist ivuxolimab in advanced cancers. Study at large: The dose-escalation cohort had hepatocellular carcinoma, melanoma, renal cell or head and neck cancer.

The V and J ends lost 6 bases and 3 bases, in that order; junction bases with no gene match: 7. CDR3 size: 15 residues. CDR1 and CDR2 (germline): MNHNY, SVGAGI (reference sequence). Here immunoSEQ multiplex PCR was the method, and the copy in TCRdb shows in-frame clones only, minus some. Among around 71,000 clones listed, around four fifths were seen once. The genes are TRBV6-6 and TRBJ2-3, with 9 nucleotides matching TRBD1. The receptor's source is an adult with an advanced solid tumor such as melanoma, head and neck, liver or kidney cancer. The material was CD4+ or CD8+ T cells sorted from blood, obtained in a trial of the OX40 agonist ivuxolimab. The CDR3 protein is CASRPGQGRTDTQYF. CDR3 nucleotide sequence: TGTGCCAGCAGGCCGGGACAGGGTCGTACAGATACGCAGTATTTT.